This TCR beta chain comes out of a study of CD8 T cells in Susac syndrome. Whole-study results and caveats: That the number of individuals in its TCR sequencing and HLA analysis was relatively small was acknowledged by the study. Susac syndrome CD4+ T cell repertoires showed no clonal expansion.

RNA totalling roughly 0.45 to 1 ug underwent reverse transcription with random hexamers. The CDR3 of TCR beta was amplified by immunoSEQ multiplex PCR across 54 Vbeta and 13 Jbeta. TCRdb re-derived calls from the immunoSEQ multiplex PCR reads in MiXCR, one entry per CDR3 protein. The sample records under 250,000 distinct CDR3 sequences, about 94% being singletons. With V trimmed by 5 bases and J by 4 bases, 3 bases remained unmatched. This CDR3 has 13 residues. Per the germline V gene, CDR1 is DFQATT and CDR2 is SNEGSKA (reference sequence). A remark on this clonotype: Its specificity is unknown.

Patients with Susac syndrome met diagnostic criteria defined recently for definite or probable disease. The chain combines TRBV20-1 with TRBJ1-4; 8 nucleotides agree with TRBD1. The source of this sequence is a human donor with Susac syndrome. The sample taken for sequencing was CD4+ T cells from PBMCs. CDR3 nucleotide sequence: TGCAGTGCTGAGGACAGGGTTAATGAAAAACTGTTTTTT. This codes for CSAEDRVNEKLFF.